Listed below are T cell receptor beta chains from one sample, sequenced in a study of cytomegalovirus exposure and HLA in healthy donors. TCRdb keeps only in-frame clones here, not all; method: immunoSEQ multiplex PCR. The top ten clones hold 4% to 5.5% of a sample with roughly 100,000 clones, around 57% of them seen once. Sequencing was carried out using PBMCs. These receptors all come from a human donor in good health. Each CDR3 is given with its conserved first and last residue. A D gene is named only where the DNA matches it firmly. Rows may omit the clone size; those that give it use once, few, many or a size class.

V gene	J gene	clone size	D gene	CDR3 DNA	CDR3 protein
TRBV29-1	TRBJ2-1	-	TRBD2	TGCAGCGTTGACGGAATGGAACTAGCGGGAGCTTACAATGAGCAGTTCTTC	CSVDGMELAGAYNEQFF
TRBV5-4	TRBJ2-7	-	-	TGTGCCAGCAGCTTCGGTGCCAACTACGAGCAGTACTTC	CASSFGANYEQYF
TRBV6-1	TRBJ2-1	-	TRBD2	TGTGCCAGCAGAACCGGGACTAGCGGGACCGATGAGCAGTTCTTC	CASRTGTSGTDEQFF
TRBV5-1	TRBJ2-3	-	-	TGCGCCAGCAGCCCCAGACAGGTGTATAGCACAGATACGCAGTATTTT	CASSPRQVYSTDTQYF
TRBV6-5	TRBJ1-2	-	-	TGTGCCAGCAGTTACGGGGGCAGGGCACCTGCCGGCTACACCTTC	CASSYGGRAPAGYTF
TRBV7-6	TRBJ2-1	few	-	TGTGCCAGCAGCTTAGCGGCTAGCAACTACAATGAGCAGTTCTTC	CASSLAASNYNEQFF
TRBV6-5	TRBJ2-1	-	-	TGTGCCAGCAGTTACGAGGTTTCGATATCCTACAATGAGCAGTTCTTC	CASSYEVSISYNEQFF
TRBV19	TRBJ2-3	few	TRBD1	TGTGCCAGTACCCCGACAGGGGGAATAGATACGCAGTATTTT	CASTPTGGIDTQYF
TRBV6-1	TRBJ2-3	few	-	TGTGCCAGCAGCCAAAGCACAGATACGCAGTATTTT	CASSQSTDTQYF
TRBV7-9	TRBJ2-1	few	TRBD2	TGTGCCAGCAGCGGACGACTAGCGGGAGCGGTTAGTGAGCAGTTCTTC	CASSGRLAGAVSEQFF
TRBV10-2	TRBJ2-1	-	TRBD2	TGCGCCAGCAGTGAGGTGCTAGCGGGAGGAGAGCAGTTCTTC	CASSEVLAGGEQFF
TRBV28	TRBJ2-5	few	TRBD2	TGTGCCAGCAGTCCGACTAGCGGAAGATTCCAAGAGACCCAGTACTTC	CASSPTSGRFQETQYF
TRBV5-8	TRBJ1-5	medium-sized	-	TGTGCCAGCAGCTTGTGGCAGGTTAATCAGCCCCAGCATTTT	CASSLWQVNQPQHF
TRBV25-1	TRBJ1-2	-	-	TGTGCCAGCAGTGACTCTGGCGGTGATGGCTACACCTTC	CASSDSGGDGYTF
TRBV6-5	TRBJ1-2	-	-	TGTGCCAGCAGCTCCCTCAACAGTGGCTACACCTTC	CASSSLNSGYTF
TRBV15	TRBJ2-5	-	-	TGTGCCACCAGCAGAGACCGACCAGGCGGGGAGACCCAGTACTTC	CATSRDRPGGETQYF
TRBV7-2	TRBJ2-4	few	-	TGTGCCAGCAGCTTAGACAGAATAGCCAAAAACATTCAGTACTTC	CASSLDRIAKNIQYF
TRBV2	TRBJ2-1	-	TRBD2	TGTGCCAGCAGTGAAAAGGCGGTATTAGCGGGAGAGGGGAATGAGCAGTTCTTC	CASSEKAVLAGEGNEQFF
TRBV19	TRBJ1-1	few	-	TGTGCCAGTAGTATGTGGGGAGCTGAAGCTTTCTTT	CASSMWGAEAFF
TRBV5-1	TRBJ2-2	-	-	TGCGCCAGCAGCGACCTAGTAGCGGCCGGGGAGCTGTTTTTT	CASSDLVAAGELFF
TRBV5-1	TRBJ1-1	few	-	TGCGCCAGCAAGGAGGCGGGGGACACTGAAGCTTTCTTT	CASKEAGDTEAFF
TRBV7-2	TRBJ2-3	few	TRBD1	TGTGCCAGCAGCTTCTGGAACAGGGGGACAGATACGCAGTATTTT	CASSFWNRGTDTQYF
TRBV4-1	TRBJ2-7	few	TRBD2	TGCGCCAGCAGCCAATTGAGGCGGGAGGGCTACGAGCAGTACTTC	CASSQLRREGYEQYF
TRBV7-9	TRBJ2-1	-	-	TGTTCCAGCAGCTCGTTCGGTAGCGGAGAAAACAATGAGCAGTTCTTC	CSSSSFGSGENNEQFF
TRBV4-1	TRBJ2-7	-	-	TGCGCCAGCAGCCAAGACAGGTCAGGCTCCTACGAGCAGTACTTC	CASSQDRSGSYEQYF
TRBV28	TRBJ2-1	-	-	TGTGCCAGCCGCGAAGACTGGAATGAGCAGTTCTTC	CASREDWNEQFF
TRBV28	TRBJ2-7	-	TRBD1	TGTGCCGCCCGCGGGACAGGGGATGTCTACGAGCAGTACTTC	CAARGTGDVYEQYF
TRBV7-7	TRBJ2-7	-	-	TGTGCTAGCAGCCCAAAACTCGACTACGAGCAGTACTTC	CASSPKLDYEQYF
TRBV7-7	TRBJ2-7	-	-	TGTGCTAGCAGCTTGTCCGGGGGTCGGCAGTACTTC	CASSLSGGRQYF
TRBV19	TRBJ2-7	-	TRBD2	TGTGCCAGTAGTCCGAGACTAGCGGGAGGCTACGAGCAGTACTTC	CASSPRLAGGYEQYF
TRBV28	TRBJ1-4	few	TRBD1	TGTGCCAGCAGTCCCTCCGGTGGGACAGTGAATGAAAAACTGTTTTTT	CASSPSGGTVNEKLFF
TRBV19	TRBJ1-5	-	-	TGTGCCAGTAGTATAGATACAAATCAGCCCCAGCATTTT	CASSIDTNQPQHF
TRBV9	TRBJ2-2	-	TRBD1	TGTGCCAGCAGCGGGTGGGACAGGGGGAACGGGGAGCTGTTTTTT	CASSGWDRGNGELFF
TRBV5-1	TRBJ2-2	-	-	TGCGCCAGCAACCCTCAGGGAAACACCGGGGAGCTGTTTTTT	CASNPQGNTGELFF
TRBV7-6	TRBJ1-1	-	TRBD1	TGTGCCAGCAGCACGCGGGACAGGGTATTCCCTTTTGAGGAAGCTTTCTTT	CASSTRDRVFPFEEAFF
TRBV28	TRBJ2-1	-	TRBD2	TGTGCCAGCAGGACCCTCTCGACTAGCCGCCCGAAGTTCTTC	CASRTLSTSRPKFF
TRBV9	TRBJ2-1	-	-	TGTGCCAGCAGCCCTTCGGCGGGACAGTACAATGAGCAGTTCTTC	CASSPSAGQYNEQFF
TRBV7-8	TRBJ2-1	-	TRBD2	TGTGCCAGCAGCGTCCTACTAGCGGGAGATCTCTACAATGAGCAGTTCTTC	CASSVLLAGDLYNEQFF
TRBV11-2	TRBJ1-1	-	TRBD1	TGTGCCAGCAGCCCGAGACAGGGGGCTCCGAACACTGAAGCTTTCTTT	CASSPRQGAPNTEAFF
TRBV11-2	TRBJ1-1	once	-	TGTGCCAGCAGCTTAGTAGCAGGGGAAGCTTTCTTT	CASSLVAGEAFF
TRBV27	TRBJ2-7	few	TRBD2	TGTGCCAGCAGCCCTTTCGGCGGGAGGGGCCCTGGATACGAGCAGTACTTC	CASSPFGGRGPGYEQYF
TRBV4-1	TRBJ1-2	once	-	TGCGCCAGCAGCCAAGGCCGGCTCTCAGGGTCCCTAAGAGGCTACACCTTC	CASSQGRLSGSLRGYTF
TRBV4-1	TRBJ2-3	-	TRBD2	TGCGCCAGCAGCCCCACGGGACTAGTAAAGGGTACGCAGTATTTT	CASSPTGLVKGTQYF
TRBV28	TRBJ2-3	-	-	TGTGCCAGCAGTTTGGACACTCCACCAGATACGCAGTATTTT	CASSLDTPPDTQYF
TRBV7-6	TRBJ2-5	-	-	TGTGCCAGCAGCTTAGGGCAGGGGTACCAAGAGACCCAGTACTTC	CASSLGQGYQETQYF